Listed below are T cell receptor beta chains from one sample, sequenced in a study of blood T cell repertoires in COVID-19. Generated by immunoSEQ multiplex PCR, the TCRdb table keeps only in-frame clones and is missing some. The sample carries about 83,000 clones, about 88% recorded once. The specimen was peripheral blood. These TCRs come from a woman older than 75 with active or convalescent COVID-19. The CDR3 runs from the conserved cysteine through the conserved F or W. The D gene is left open where the match is weak. The size of a clone is reported for some rows only, either as once, few or many, or as a class for expanded clones.

clone_size d_call j_call v_call cdr3_nt cdr3_aa
. . TRBJ2-7 TRBV3-1/TRBV3-2 TGTGCCAGCAGTCCCACCTCGTGGGGCAGCTACGAGCAGTACTTC CASSPTSWGSYEQYF
. TRBD1 TRBJ1-3 TRBV7-9 TGTGCCAGCAGCTTTACCGGGACAGGGCTCTCTGGAAACACCATATATTTT CASSFTGTGLSGNTIYF
. . TRBJ1-5 TRBV19 TGTGCCAGTAGTATAGTTCTCCTTAGCAATCAGCCCCAGCATTTT CASSIVLLSNQPQHF
. . TRBJ1-1 TRBV6-5 TGTGCCAGCAGACGGAGTACTGAAGCTTTCTTT CASRRSTEAFF
. TRBD1 TRBJ2-3 TRBV10-2 TGCGCCAGCAGTGAGTACCCGACAGGGGGCTACACAGATACGCAGTATTTT CASSEYPTGGYTDTQYF
. TRBD2 TRBJ2-1 TRBV6-2/TRBV6-3 TGTGCCAGCAGTTACCTCGGGGGGGCCAATGAGCAGTTCTTC CASSYLGGANEQFF
. . TRBJ2-7 TRBV6-5 TGTGCCAGCAGTTACTGGGCGGGTTTTGACTCCTACGAGCAGTACTTC CASSYWAGFDSYEQYF
. TRBD1 TRBJ2-5 TRBV5-5 TGTGCCAGCAGCTTGCCGGGACAGACCCAAGAGACCCAGTACTTC CASSLPGQTQETQYF
. . TRBJ1-1 TRBV19 TGTGCCAGTAGTCCCCAACAGGTCCGGGGGGCTGAAGCTTTCTTT CASSPQQVRGAEAFF
once TRBD1 TRBJ2-4 TRBV6-5 TGTGCCAGCAGACGACAGGGGGGACCCAAAAACATTCAGTACTTC CASRRQGGPKNIQYF
. . TRBJ1-2 TRBV11-2 TGTGCCAGCAGCTTAGTTCCCAGGGCATTACTTGGCTACACCTTC CASSLVPRALLGYTF